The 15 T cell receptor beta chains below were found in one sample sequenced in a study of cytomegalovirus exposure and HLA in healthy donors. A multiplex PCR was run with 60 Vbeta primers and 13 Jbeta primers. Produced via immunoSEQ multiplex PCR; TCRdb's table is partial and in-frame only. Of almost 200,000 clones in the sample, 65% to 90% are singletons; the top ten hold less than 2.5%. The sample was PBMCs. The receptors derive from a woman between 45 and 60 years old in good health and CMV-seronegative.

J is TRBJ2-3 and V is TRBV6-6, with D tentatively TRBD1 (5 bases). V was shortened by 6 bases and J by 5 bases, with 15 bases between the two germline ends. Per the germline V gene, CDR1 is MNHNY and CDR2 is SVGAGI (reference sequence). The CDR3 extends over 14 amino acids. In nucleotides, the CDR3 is TGTGCCAGCAGGGACACCTCTCGAGGAGATACGCAGTATTTT. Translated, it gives CASRDTSRGDTQYF.

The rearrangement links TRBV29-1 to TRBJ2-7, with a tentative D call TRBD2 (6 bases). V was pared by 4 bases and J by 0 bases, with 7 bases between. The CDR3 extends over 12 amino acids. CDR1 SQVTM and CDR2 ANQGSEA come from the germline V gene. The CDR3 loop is CSVGRDSYEQYF. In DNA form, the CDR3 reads TGCAGCGTTGGGCGGGACTCCTACGAGCAGTACTTC.

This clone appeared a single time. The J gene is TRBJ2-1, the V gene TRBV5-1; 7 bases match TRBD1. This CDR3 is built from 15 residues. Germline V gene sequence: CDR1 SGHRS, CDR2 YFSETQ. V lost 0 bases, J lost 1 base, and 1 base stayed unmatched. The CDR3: CASSLEDRSYNEQFF. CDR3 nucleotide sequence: TGCGCCAGCAGCTTGGAGGACAGGTCCTACAATGAGCAGTTCTTC.

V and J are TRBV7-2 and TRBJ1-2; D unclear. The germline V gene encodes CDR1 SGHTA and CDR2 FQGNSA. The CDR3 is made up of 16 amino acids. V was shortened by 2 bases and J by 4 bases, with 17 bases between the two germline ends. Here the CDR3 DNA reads TGTGCCAGCAGCTTACCCTGGCAGAAGTCAATCTATGGCTACACCTTC. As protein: CASSLPWQKSIYGYTF.

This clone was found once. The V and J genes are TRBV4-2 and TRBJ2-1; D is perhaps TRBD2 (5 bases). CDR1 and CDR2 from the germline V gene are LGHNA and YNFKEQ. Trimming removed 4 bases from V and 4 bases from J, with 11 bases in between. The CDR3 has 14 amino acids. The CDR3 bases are TGTGCCAGCAGCCGGACGGGATCTTACAATGAGCAGTTCTTC. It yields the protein CASSRTGSYNEQFF.

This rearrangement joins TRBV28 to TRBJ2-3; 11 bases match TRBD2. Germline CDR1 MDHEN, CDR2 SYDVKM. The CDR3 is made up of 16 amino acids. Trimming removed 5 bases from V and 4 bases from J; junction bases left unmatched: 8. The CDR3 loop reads CASSRLAGGPADTQYF. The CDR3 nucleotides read TGTGCCAGCAGTCGATTAGCGGGAGGGCCGGCAGATACGCAGTATTTT.

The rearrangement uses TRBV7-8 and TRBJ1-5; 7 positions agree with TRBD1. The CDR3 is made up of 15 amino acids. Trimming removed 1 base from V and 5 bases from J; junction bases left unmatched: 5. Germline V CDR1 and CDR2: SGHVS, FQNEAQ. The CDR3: CASSLGQGRDQPQHF. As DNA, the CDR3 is TGTGCCAGCAGCTTAGGACAGGGCAGGGATCAGCCCCAGCATTTT.

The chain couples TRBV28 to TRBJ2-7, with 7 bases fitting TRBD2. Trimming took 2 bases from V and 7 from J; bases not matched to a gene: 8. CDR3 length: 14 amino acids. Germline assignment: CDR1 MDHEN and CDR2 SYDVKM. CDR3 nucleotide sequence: TGTGCCAGCAGTTTAGTGGGAGGGCCGGGGGAGCAGTACTTC. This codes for CASSLVGGPGEQYF.

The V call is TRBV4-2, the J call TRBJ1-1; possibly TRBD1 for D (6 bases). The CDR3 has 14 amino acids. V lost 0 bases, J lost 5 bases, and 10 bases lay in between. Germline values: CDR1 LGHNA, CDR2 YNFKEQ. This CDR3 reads CASSQDEGGTEAFF. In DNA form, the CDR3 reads TGTGCCAGCAGCCAAGATGAGGGGGGGACTGAAGCTTTCTTT.

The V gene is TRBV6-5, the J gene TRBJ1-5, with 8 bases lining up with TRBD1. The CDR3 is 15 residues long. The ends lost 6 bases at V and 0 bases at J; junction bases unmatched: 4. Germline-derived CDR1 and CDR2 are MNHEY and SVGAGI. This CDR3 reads CASRLDRDSNQPQHF. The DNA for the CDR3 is TGTGCCAGCAGACTGGACAGGGATAGCAATCAGCCCCAGCATTTT.

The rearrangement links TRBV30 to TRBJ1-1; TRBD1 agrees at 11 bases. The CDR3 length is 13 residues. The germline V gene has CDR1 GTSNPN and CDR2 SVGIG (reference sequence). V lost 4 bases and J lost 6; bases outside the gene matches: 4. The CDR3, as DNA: TGTGCCTGGAAGGGACAGGGGGACTCTGAAGCTTTCTTT. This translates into CAWKGQGDSEAFF.

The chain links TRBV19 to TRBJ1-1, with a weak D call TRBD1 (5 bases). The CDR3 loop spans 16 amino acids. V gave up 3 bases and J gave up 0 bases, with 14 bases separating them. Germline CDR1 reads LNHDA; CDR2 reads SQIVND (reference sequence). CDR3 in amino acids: CASSISGGIMNTEAFF. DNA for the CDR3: TGTGCCAGTAGTATTTCGGGGGGGATTATGAACACTGAAGCTTTCTTT. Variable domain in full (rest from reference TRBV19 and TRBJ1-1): DGGITQSPKYLFRKEGQNVTLSCEQNLNHDAMYWYRQDPGQGLRLIYYSQIVNDFQKGDIAEGYSVSREKKESFPLTVTSAQKNPTAFYLCASSISGGIMNTEAFFGQGTRLTVV.

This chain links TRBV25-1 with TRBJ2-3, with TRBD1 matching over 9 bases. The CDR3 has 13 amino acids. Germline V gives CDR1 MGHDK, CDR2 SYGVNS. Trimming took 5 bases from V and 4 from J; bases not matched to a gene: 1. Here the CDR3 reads CASSRQGADTQYF. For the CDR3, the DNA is TGTGCCAGCAGTCGACAGGGGGCAGATACGCAGTATTTT. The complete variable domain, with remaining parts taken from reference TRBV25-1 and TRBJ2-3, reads EADIYQTPRYLVIGTGKKITLECSQTMGHDKMYWYQQDPGMELHLIHYSYGVNSTEKGDLSSESTVSRIRTEHFPLTLESARPSHTSQYLCASSRQGADTQYFGPGTRLTVL.

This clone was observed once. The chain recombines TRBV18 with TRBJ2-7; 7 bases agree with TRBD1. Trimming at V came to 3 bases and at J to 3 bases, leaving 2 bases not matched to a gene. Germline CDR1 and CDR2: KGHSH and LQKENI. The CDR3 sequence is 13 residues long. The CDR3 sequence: CASSPAGGYEQYF. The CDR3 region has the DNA TGTGCCAGCTCACCCGCAGGGGGCTACGAGCAGTACTTC.

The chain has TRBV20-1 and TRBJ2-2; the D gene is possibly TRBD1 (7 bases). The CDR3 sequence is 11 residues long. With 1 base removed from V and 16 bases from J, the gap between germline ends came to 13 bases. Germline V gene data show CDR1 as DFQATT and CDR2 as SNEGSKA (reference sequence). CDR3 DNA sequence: TGCAGTGCTAGAGCACCCCAGGGGGGGTTTTTT. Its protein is CSARAPQGGFF.